These 24 T cell receptor beta chains originate from one sample sequenced in a study of response to subunit inactivated influenza vaccine. A single record per CDR3 protein comes from TCRdb applying MiXCR to the RT-PCR reads. The table shows hundreds of thousands of distinct CDR3 sequences, with roughly 18% occurring only once. The specimen was PBMCs from blood, collected less than 6 days after vaccination. The receptors were sampled from a man between 45 and 60 years old who received an inactivated influenza vaccine.

The V gene is TRBV7-6, the J gene TRBJ1-6, with D perhaps TRBD1 (6 bases). Germline V gene data show CDR1 as SGHVS and CDR2 as FNYEAQ. The CDR3 length is 14 residues. V was shortened by 5 bases and J by 4 bases, with 9 bases between the two germline ends. CDR3: CASSRTVYNSPLHF. Here the CDR3 DNA reads TGTGCCAGCAGCCGGACAGTTTATAATTCACCCCTCCACTTT.

The chain has TRBV29-1 and TRBJ1-5, with no clear D. Germline-derived CDR1 and CDR2 are SQVTM and ANQGSEA. V was cut by 4 bases and J by 5 bases, with 12 bases left in between. The CDR3 consists of 13 residues. The CDR3 nucleotides are TGCAGCGTTGGTATGGGCGGAGATCAGCCCCAGCATTTT. Its translation: CSVGMGGDQPQHF.

In this sample, this clonotype turned up a few times. The genes are TRBV20-1 and TRBJ1-1; tentatively, D is TRBD1 (6 bases). Germline V gene sequence: CDR1 DFQATT, CDR2 SNEGSKA (reference sequence). CDR3 length: 14 amino acids. Between the trimmed V and J ends, which lost 6 bases and 1 base, there was a span of 15 bases. CDR3 region: CSADPGGSNTEAFF. CDR3 nucleotide sequence: TGCAGTGCAGACCCGGGGGGCTCGAACACTGAAGCTTTCTTT.

This clonotype was detected many times. CDR3 DNA sequence: TGTGCCAGCACCGTAAGCACCTATGGCTACACCTTC. It codes for CASTVSTYGYTF. V and J are TRBV6-1 and TRBJ1-2; no reliable D call. Per the germline V gene, CDR1 is MNHNS and CDR2 is SASEGT. The CDR3 runs to 12 residues. The ends were cut back, 7 bases at V and 4 bases at J, with 10 bases in the middle.

This chain connects TRBV9 to TRBJ2-7; D may match TRBD1 or TRBD2 (5 bases each). V was pared by 1 base and J by 6 bases, with 20 bases between. The CDR3 runs to 16 residues. Germline-derived CDR1 and CDR2 are SGDLS and YYNGEE. The CDR3 DNA reads TGTGCCAGCAGCGTATCCTCCCTGGGGACCCCGGGCGAGCAGTACTTC. It specifies CASSVSSLGTPGEQYF.

The chain is built from TRBV29-1 and TRBJ2-7; 7 positions match TRBD2. The CDR3 loop spans 11 amino acids. Per the germline V gene, CDR1 is SQVTM and CDR2 is ANQGSEA. The trim removed 6 bases at V and 5 bases at J, leaving 4 bases unmatched. CDR3 sequence reads: CSVRGVDEQYF. CDR3 in DNA: TGCAGCGTCCGGGGGGTGGACGAGCAGTACTTC.

This clonotype came up a few times. The rearrangement uses TRBV12-3 or TRBV12-4 and TRBJ2-1; 10 bases map to TRBD2. The CDR3 is 17 amino acids. V lost 5 bases and J lost 0; bases outside the gene matches: 7. As DNA, the CDR3 is TGTGCCAGCAGTGGACTAGCGGAGTCCCTCTCCTACAATGAGCAGTTCTTC. This translates into CASSGLAESLSYNEQFF.

This clonotype was counted between two and nine times. The chain recombines TRBV16 with TRBJ2-1; D gene uncertain. CDR1 is KGHSY, CDR2 FQNENV, per germline. Trimming left V 0 bases short and J 2 bases short, with 11 bases between. CDR3 length equals 16 residues. CDR3 nucleotide sequence: TGTGCCAGCAGCCAATCGGGGATATACCCCTACAATGAGCAGTTCTTC. Its protein product is CASSQSGIYPYNEQFF.

The chain carries TRBV7-9 and TRBJ2-3, with a tentative D call TRBD2 (6 bases). Germline CDR1 is SEHNR and CDR2 is FQNEAQ (reference sequence). V lost 5 bases to trimming and J lost 0 bases, with 15 bases between them. This CDR3 contains 16 residues. As DNA, the CDR3 is TGTGCCAGCAGCACAGGTCTAGCGTTTAGCACAGATACGCAGTATTTT. This encodes CASSTGLAFSTDTQYF.

As regards this clonotype: This may be a read error, as it is one base from a much larger clone. The genes are TRBV20-1 and TRBJ2-2; D gene ambiguous. CDR1 DFQATT and CDR2 SNEGSKA come from the germline V gene (reference sequence). Trimming removed 1 base at V and 0 bases at J, with 9 bases between. The CDR3 is 15 amino acids. The CDR3 reads CSARAPSANTGELFF. In DNA, the CDR3 is TGCAGTGCTAGAGCACCCTCCGCGAACACCGGGGAGCTGTTTTTT.

CDR3 sequence: CASSHIRTGELFF. The DNA for the CDR3 is TGTGCCAGCAGCCACATTCGGACCGGGGAGCTGTTTTTT. This chain links TRBV7-9 with TRBJ2-2; D not resolved. From germline, CDR1 is SEHNR and CDR2 FQNEAQ (reference sequence). This CDR3 is 13 amino acids long. The V and J ends lost 5 bases and 5 bases respectively, with 9 bases between them.

This clonotype has a handful of counts. The chain combines TRBV27 with TRBJ2-2, with 8 bases that match TRBD2. From germline, CDR1 is MNHEY and CDR2 SMNVEV (reference sequence). The V gene end was trimmed by 6 bases and the J gene end by 6 bases; junction bases not matched to a gene: 6. The CDR3 consists of 14 residues. The CDR3 loop is CASRRRGASGELFF. Written as DNA, the CDR3 is TGTGCCAGCAGGCGGCGGGGGGCCTCCGGGGAGCTGTTTTTT.

This clonotype was observed a few times. The V gene is TRBV7-2, the J gene TRBJ1-4, with 8 nucleotides matching TRBD1. This CDR3 region has 13 residues. V trimming: 5 bases; J trimming: 10 bases; junction bases outside the gene matches: 6. Germline loops: CDR1 SGHTA, CDR2 FQGNSA. The CDR3 loop reads CASSDSQGAKLFF. The CDR3 nucleotides read TGTGCCAGCAGCGACTCGCAGGGGGCAAAACTGTTTTTT.

The rearrangement uses TRBV20-1 and TRBJ2-5, with D possibly TRBD2 on 6 matching bases. CDR1 and CDR2 from the germline V gene are DFQATT and SNEGSKA (reference sequence). Between the trimmed V and J ends, which lost 3 bases and 9 bases, there was a span of 23 bases. This CDR3 contains 15 residues. The CDR3 DNA follows: TGCAGTGCTAGGGCCGGGGGACGGGTGGGCGAGGCCCAGTACTTC. As protein: CSARAGGRVGEAQYF.

This clonotype was detected only a few times. V usage is TRBV5-1 and J usage is TRBJ2-5; TRBD1 agrees at 7 bases. J was trimmed by 6 bases and V by 0 bases; bases with no gene match: 11. CDR1 and CDR2 from the germline V gene are SGHRS and YFSETQ. The CDR3 is made up of 16 amino acids. DNA of the CDR3: TGCGCCAGCAGCTTGGATCGTGGCAGGGGGTGGAAGACCCAGTACTTC. This encodes CASSLDRGRGWKTQYF.

This clonotype turned up a few times. This rearrangement joins TRBV30 to TRBJ2-7; D may be TRBD2 (6 bases). V lost 0 bases and J 5 bases, leaving 14 bases between the germline ends. The length of the CDR3 is 14 residues. Germline assignment: CDR1 GTSNPN and CDR2 SVGIG (reference sequence). The CDR3 DNA sequence: TGTGCCTGGAGTGTACTTGGAGGGCACCACGAGCAGTACTTC. Translating gives CAWSVLGGHHEQYF.

There are a few counts of this clonotype. The rearrangement joins TRBV10-3 to TRBJ2-7; the D call may be TRBD1 or TRBD2 (5 bases each). V dropped 7 bases and J dropped 7 bases, with 23 bases sitting between them. There are 15 residues in the CDR3. CDR1 is ENHRY, CDR2 SYGVKD, per germline. The CDR3 sequence: CAITDSSGGWKEQYF. In DNA, the CDR3 is TGTGCCATCACCGACAGTTCTGGGGGTTGGAAGGAGCAGTACTTC.

The gene calls are TRBV6-1 and TRBJ2-4, with a possible D match to TRBD1 (6 bases). Between the trimmed V and J ends, which lost 6 bases and 9 bases, there was a span of 18 bases. Looked up from germline, CDR1 is MNHNS and CDR2 is SASEGT. The length of the CDR3 is 14 residues. The CDR3: CASRPQGSAGIQYF. CDR3 bases: TGTGCCAGCAGACCACAGGGTTCCGCGGGCATTCAGTACTTC.

This clonotype was observed a handful of times. The chain links TRBV5-1 to TRBJ2-3, with D possibly being TRBD1 or TRBD2 (5 bases each). CDR1 is SGHRS and CDR2 is YFSETQ in the germline V gene. V lost 4 bases, J lost 4 bases, and 16 bases lay in between. CDR3 size: 15 residues. DNA for the CDR3: TGCGCCAGCAGCCCCGGGACCGCTCGGTCAGATACGCAGTATTTT. This encodes CASSPGTARSDTQYF.

This clonotype has only a few counts. The rearrangement uses TRBV6-4 and TRBJ2-7; 7 bases map to TRBD1. Germline V gives CDR1 MRHNA, CDR2 SNTAGT. CDR3 length equals 20 residues. V was pared by 2 bases and J by 0 bases, with 19 bases of the junction left unmatched. The CDR3 sequence: CASSDPSLRLTGTDSYEQYF. CDR3 DNA: TGTGCCAGCAGTGACCCCTCCTTACGTCTGACAGGGACCGACTCCTACGAGCAGTACTTC.

This clonotype was seen only a few times. This rearrangement joins TRBV29-1 to TRBJ2-5, with 7 nucleotides matching TRBD1. J gave up 1 base and V 7 bases, and 3 bases lay outside the gene matches. CDR1 and CDR2 (germline): SQVTM, ANQGSEA. The CDR3 spans 12 residues. DNA of the CDR3: TGCAGCGGGACAGGAGTCCAAGAGACCCAGTACTTC. It yields the protein CSGTGVQETQYF.

V gene TRBV11-2 combines with J gene TRBJ1-1; no reliable D call. Looked up from germline, CDR1 is SGHAT and CDR2 is FQNNGV. V lost 5 bases and J lost 3, with 10 bases in between. The CDR3 is 13 residues long. CDR3 residues: CASSNNRYTEAFF. CDR3 bases: TGTGCCAGCAGCAACAACAGATACACTGAAGCTTTCTTT.

The chain links TRBV20-1 to TRBJ2-5; 7 bases map to TRBD2. V was clipped by 5 bases and J by 9 bases; unmatched bases: 15. The CDR3 runs to 14 residues. CDR1 is DFQATT and CDR2 is SNEGSKA in the germline V gene (reference sequence). DNA of the CDR3: TGCAGTGCTCCCCCTGGTTCTAGCGGCAGGGCCCAGTACTTC. Its protein product is CSAPPGSSGRAQYF.

This clonotype was observed at least ten times. The chain recombines TRBV7-2 with TRBJ2-3; 9 bases map to TRBD2. In germline, CDR1 is SGHTA, CDR2 FQGNSA. The V gene end was trimmed by 1 base and the J gene end by 11 bases; junction bases not matched to a gene: 4. This CDR3 comprises 13 residues. The CDR3 loop is CASSLVSAGGQYF. CDR3 bases: TGTGCCAGCAGCTTAGTGTCAGCGGGAGGGCAGTATTTT.